Presented here are 28 T cell receptor beta chains from one specimen sequenced in a study of T cell clonality in common variable immunodeficiency. The study, taken as a whole, reports: Fewer deletions and N-nucleotide insertions were reportedly seen in common variable immunodeficiency TCR beta sequences.

Some clones are missing from TCRdb's copy, which holds only in-frame ones; the method was immunoSEQ multiplex PCR. The sample yields about 15,000 clones, without any singletons. These receptors' targets are unknown. What was sequenced was peripheral blood mononuclear cells. The origin of the receptors is a human donor with common variable immunodeficiency.

This clone was counted only a few times. The observed sequence ends 3 residues before the CDR3 terminus, with the missing tail filled in from the germline J gene. Other DNA variants within this sample encode the same CDR3. The rearrangement links TRBV7-2 to TRBJ2-7; 9 bases agree with TRBD2. The CDR3 is 15 residues long. V gave up 5 bases and J gave up 4 bases; unmatched junction bases: 9. CDR1 is SGHTA and CDR2 is FQGNSA in the germline V gene. CDR3 sequence reads: CASSPSGGGAYEQYF. CDR3 DNA (partial): TGTGCCAGCAGCCCCTCCGGCGGGGGGGCTTACGAG. Complete variable domain (other parts from reference TRBV7-2 and TRBJ2-7): GAGVSQSPSNKVTEKGKDVELRCDPISGHTALYWYRQSLGQGLEFLIYFQGNSAPDKSGLPSDRFSAERTGGSVSTLTIQRTQQEDSAVYLCASSPSGGGAYEQYFGPGTRLTVT.

This clone was seen only a few times. The read terminates 3 residues before the CDR3 end, so the remaining end is supplied by the germline J gene. V usage is TRBV7-3 and J usage is TRBJ2-3, with 8 bases fitting TRBD1. The germline V gene encodes CDR1 SGHTA and CDR2 FQGTGA. V dropped 3 bases and J dropped 4; count of bases not matched to a gene: 3. The CDR3 consists of 14 residues. The DNA read from the CDR3 is TGTGCCAGCAGCTTGGGACAGGCCGCAGATACG. Protein: CASSLGQAADT. The CDR3 as a whole reads CASSLGQAADTQYF. Variable domain in full (rest from reference TRBV7-3 and TRBJ2-3): GAGVSQTPSNKVTEKGKYVELRCDPISGHTALYWYRQSLGQGPEFLIYFQGTGAADDSGLPNDRFFAVRPEGSVSTLKIQRTERGDSAVYLCASSLGQAADTQYFGPGTRLTVL.

Turning to this clone: Read sequence stops 3 residues before the CDR3 end, and the germline J gene provides the missing end. This rearrangement joins TRBV7-2 to TRBJ2-7; D not resolved. Germline values: CDR1 SGHTA, CDR2 FQGNSA. This CDR3 has 11 residues. V was cut by 5 bases and J by 2 bases, with 4 bases left in between. The chain's CDR3 is CASSPAYEQYF. The CDR3 bases that were read are TGTGCCAGCAGCCCCGCCTACGAG.

With respect to this clone: Read coverage stops 3 residues before the CDR3 terminus; the germline J gene supplies the remainder. V gene TRBV30 combines with J gene TRBJ1-4, with 9 positions matching TRBD1. Germline V gene data show CDR1 as GTSNPN and CDR2 as SVGIG (reference sequence). With 3 bases clipped from V and 3 bases from J, the junction kept 5 bases outside the gene matches. The CDR3 extends over 15 amino acids. The DNA read from the CDR3 is TGTGCCTGGAGGGAACAGGGGGCGGCTAATGAAAAA. It encodes CAWREQGAANEK. The full-length CDR3 reads as CAWREQGAANEKLFF.

To note about this clone: The read stops 3 residues short of the end of the CDR3; the missing end is completed from the germline J gene. The chain is built from TRBV19 and TRBJ2-1; 7 bases are shared with TRBD1. CDR1 is LNHDA, CDR2 SQIVND, per germline (reference sequence). The CDR3 covers 15 residues. Trimming took 4 bases from V and 7 from J; bases not matched to a gene: 10. The CDR3 loop is CASSTGGILGNEQFF. The sequenced part of the CDR3 DNA is TGTGCCAGTAGTACAGGGGGTATTTTAGGAAATGAG.

This clone showed up many times. Coverage ceases 3 residues before the CDR3 finishes, and the germline J gene fills in the end. The V and J genes are TRBV18 and TRBJ2-7; a weak D match, TRBD1 (5 bases). Trimming left V 2 bases short and J 5 bases short, with 13 bases between. Per the germline V gene, CDR1 is KGHSH and CDR2 is LQKENI. This CDR3 region has 14 residues. Partial CDR3 DNA: TGTGCCAGCTCACCATGGCCTAAAGGGGACGAG. Translated: CASSPWPKGDE. The entire CDR3 protein reads CASSPWPKGDEQYF.

This clone was recorded at least ten times. The CDR3 is cut off 3 residues early in the read; its end comes from the germline J gene. The gene calls are TRBV29-1 and TRBJ1-2; no definite D call. Germline V gene data show CDR1 as SQVTM and CDR2 as ANQGSEA. This CDR3 is 10 amino acids long. The ends were cut back, 4 bases at V and 6 bases at J, with 6 bases in the middle. The CDR3 bases that were read are TGCAGCGTTGGAGACGATGGC. It yields the protein CSVGDDG. The full CDR3 protein is CSVGDDGYTF.

This clone has a handful of counts. The junction does not match germline at one end; this may be a read error. The read ends 3 residues shy of where the CDR3 ends; the end is completed using the germline J gene. The genes are TRBV7-7 and TRBJ2-5, with 7 bases identical to TRBD1. This CDR3 region has 14 residues. Germline V gene data show CDR1 as SSHAT and CDR2 as FNYEAQ (reference sequence). The CDR3 bases that were read are TGTGCTAGCAGCTTATCGGGACAGTCGGAGACC. Translation: CASSLSGQSET. The CDR3, in full, reads CASSLSGQSETQYF.

There are a few counts of this clone. The sequence runs out 3 residues before the end of the CDR3; the remainder is reconstructed from the germline J gene. The chain combines TRBV2 with TRBJ2-1; 11 bases agree with TRBD2. CDR1 is SNHLY, CDR2 FYNNEI, per germline. CDR3 length: 19 residues. Trimming took 5 bases from V and 5 from J; bases not matched to a gene: 17. The CDR3 bases that were read are TGTGCCAGCAGTTCCGGACTAGCGGGCCACCAGGGGGGGAACAATGAG. Amino acids: CASSSGLAGHQGGNNE. The CDR3 in its entirety is CASSSGLAGHQGGNNEQFF.

This clone occurred a few times. The read terminates 3 residues before the CDR3 end, so the remaining end is supplied by the germline J gene. V is TRBV2 and J is TRBJ1-1; no reliable D call. Germline loops: CDR1 SNHLY, CDR2 FYNNEI. V gave up 6 bases and J gave up 3 bases, with 2 bases separating them. The CDR3 length is 10 residues. CDR3 region: CASSDTEAFF. The covered CDR3 bases are TGTGCCAGCAGCGACACTGAA.

This clone came up a few times. The CDR3 end falls 3 residues outside the read, so it is completed with the germline J gene. The rearrangement joins TRBV6-2 or TRBV6-3 to TRBJ1-1; the D gene is possibly TRBD1 (5 bases). The length of the CDR3 is 13 residues. CDR1 MNHEY and CDR2 SVGEGT come from the germline V gene. V lost 8 bases and J 5 bases, leaving 15 bases between the germline ends. The CDR3 bases that were read are TGTGCCAGCGGTAGGGGAAGTGGAACTGAA. Translated, it gives CASGRGSGTE. The CDR3 reads in full as CASGRGSGTEAFF.

Points on this clone: Coverage ceases 3 residues before the CDR3 finishes, and the germline J gene fills in the end. The chain joins TRBV19 to TRBJ2-5, with TRBD2 identical over 12 bases. After removal of 6 bases from V and 5 bases from J, the junction contained 4 bases not matched to a gene. This CDR3 region has 14 residues. Germline V gene sequence: CDR1 LNHDA, CDR2 SQIVND (reference sequence). The part of the CDR3 DNA that was read is TGTGCCAGTAGGTCTAGCGGGGGGGCTGAGACC. Its protein is CASRSSGGAET. The full CDR3 protein reads CASRSSGGAETQYF.

Turning to this clone: The read terminates 3 residues before the CDR3 end, so the remaining end is supplied by the germline J gene. The rearrangement joins TRBV18 to TRBJ2-3; tentative D call: TRBD2 (5 bases). CDR1 and CDR2 from the germline V gene are KGHSH and LQKENI. V was shortened by 2 bases and J by 2 bases, with 5 bases between the two germline ends. The CDR3 has 13 residues. The CDR3 protein is CASSPDYTDTQYF. The CDR3 DNA, read in part, is TGTGCCAGCTCACCAGACTACACAGATACG.

This clone has ten or more counts. The read finishes 3 residues shy of the CDR3 end, and the germline J gene is used to complete it. V is TRBV7-3 and J is TRBJ2-5; 11 nucleotides align to TRBD2. Germline values: CDR1 SGHTA, CDR2 FQGTGA. The trim removed 5 bases at V and 1 base at J, leaving 3 bases unmatched. This CDR3 contains 15 residues. CDR3 DNA (partial): TGTGCCAGCAGCAAAACTAGCGGGAGCCAAGAGACC. It translates to CASSKTSGSQET. The CDR3 reads in full as CASSKTSGSQETQYF.

Worth noting for this clone: The CDR3 extends 3 residues past the end of the read, so its final part is completed from the germline J gene. The chain joins TRBV5-6 to TRBJ2-5; weak D call: TRBD1 (5 bases). The CDR3 has 15 residues. Trimming pared 4 bases from V and 5 bases from J, leaving 18 bases between. CDR1 and CDR2 (germline): SGHDT, YYEEEE. The DNA read from the CDR3 is TGTGCCAGCAGCCCCTGGAACAGGAAAAGGGAGACC. Residues: CASSPWNRKRET. The complete CDR3 sequence is CASSPWNRKRETQYF.

This clone was recorded a few times. The read is 3 residues too short to cover the CDR3 end, so that end is filled in from the germline J gene. V and J are TRBV19 and TRBJ1-5; no reliable D call. V was clipped by 8 bases and J by 1 base, with 27 bases between them. The CDR3 sequence is 19 residues long. CDR1 and CDR2 (germline): LNHDA, SQIVND (reference sequence). The CDR3 bases that were read are TGTGCCAGTCAAACTATTAGTGTTCGGGGATATCTGAGCAATCAGCCC. It is translated as CASQTISVRGYLSNQP. The entire CDR3 sequence reads CASQTISVRGYLSNQPQHF.

This clone was recorded a few times. Sequencing ends 3 residues short of the CDR3 end; the germline J gene provides the rest. The genes are TRBV7-9 and TRBJ1-6; 8 bases are a match to TRBD1. V shed 5 bases, J shed 9 bases, and the junction held 6 bases outside the gene matches. The CDR3 has 14 amino acids. Germline V gene data show CDR1 as SEHNR and CDR2 as FQNEAQ (reference sequence). The CDR3 region is CASSLDRGPSPLHF. Partial CDR3 DNA: TGTGCCAGCAGCCTCGACAGGGGCCCTTCACCC. Looking up the rest from reference TRBV7-9 and TRBJ1-6 gives the full variable domain: DTGVSQNPRHKITKRGQNVTFRCDPISEHNRLYWYRQTLGQGPEFLTYFQNEAQLEKSRLLSDRFSAERPKGSFSTLEIQRTEQGDSAMYLCASSLDRGPSPLHFGNGTRLTVT.

This clone was observed a few times. The read halts 3 residues ahead of the CDR3 end, with the missing end drawn from the germline J gene. The chain is built from TRBV5-1 and TRBJ2-5, with D perhaps TRBD1 (5 bases). There are 11 residues in the CDR3. Germline CDR1 and CDR2: SGHRS and YFSETQ. The germline V and J ends were trimmed by 3 bases and 5 bases, with 5 bases remaining between them. The sequenced CDR3 bases are TGCGCCAGCAGCTACAGGGAGACC. Its protein is CASSYRET. The complete CDR3 sequence is CASSYRETQYF. Variable domain in full (rest from reference TRBV5-1 and TRBJ2-5): KAGVTQTPRYLIKTRGQQVTLSCSPISGHRSVSWYQQTPGQGLQFLFEYFSETQRNKGNFPGRFSGRQFSNSRSEMNVSTLELGDSALYLCASSYRETQYFGPGTRLLVL.

This clone was counted ten times or more. The read finishes 3 residues shy of the CDR3 end, and the germline J gene is used to complete it. V gene TRBV19 combines with J gene TRBJ2-4; 7 bases are shared with TRBD1. The CDR3 runs 15 residues. J gave up 1 base and V 5 bases, and 5 bases lay outside the gene matches. Germline lookup yields CDR1 LNHDA and CDR2 SQIVND (reference sequence). CDR3 residues: CASSFQGVAKNIQYF. The DNA read from the CDR3 is TGTGCCAGTAGTTTCCAGGGGGTTGCCAAAAACATT.

This clone was detected a few times. The missing CDR3 end, 3 residues past where the read stops, is filled in from the germline J gene. This chain uses TRBV10-3 with TRBJ2-1, with 13 positions matching TRBD2. The germline CDR1 and CDR2 sequences are ENHRY and SYGVKD. J lost 7 bases, V lost 4 bases, and 7 bases had no gene match. The CDR3 contains 16 residues. Partial CDR3 DNA: TGTGCCATCAGTGCCCTACTAGCGGGGGGGCCAAATGAG. Its protein product is CAISALLAGGPNE. The entire CDR3 protein reads CAISALLAGGPNEQFF.

Concerning this clone: Read sequence stops 3 residues before the CDR3 end, and the germline J gene provides the missing end. This chain connects TRBV5-1 to TRBJ2-3; the match to TRBD2 covers 10 bases. The CDR3 is 16 residues long. The V gene end was trimmed by 3 bases and the J gene end by 5 bases; junction bases not matched to a gene: 9. CDR1 SGHRS and CDR2 YFSETQ come from the germline V gene. The CDR3 loop reads CASSWRLAGAGDTQYF. The CDR3 DNA, read in part, is TGCGCCAGCAGCTGGAGGCTAGCGGGAGCGGGAGATACG.

At least ten counts were recorded for this clone. The read gets to within 3 residues of the CDR3 end, and the germline J gene fills in the rest. The V and J genes are TRBV6-2 or TRBV6-3 and TRBJ1-1, with TRBD1 identical over 7 bases. The germline gives CDR1 MNHEY, CDR2 SVGEGT. This CDR3 comprises 13 residues. Unmatched junction bases numbered 2, after V lost 6 bases and J lost 1 base. The DNA read from the CDR3 is TGTGCCAGCAGCAACAGGGGGAACACTGAA. It encodes CASSNRGNTE. In full, the CDR3 is CASSNRGNTEAFF.

This clone was seen more than once but under ten times. Coverage ceases 3 residues before the CDR3 finishes, and the germline J gene fills in the end. V gene TRBV2 combines with J gene TRBJ2-1; TRBD1 is a possible D gene (5 bases). Germline V gene lookup returns CDR1 SNHLY and CDR2 FYNNEI. The length of the CDR3 is 13 residues. Trimming pared 4 bases from V and 6 bases from J, leaving 10 bases between. The CDR3: CASSARQFNEQFF. CDR3 DNA, as far as it was read: TGTGCCAGCAGTGCTAGACAGTTCAATGAG.

This clone was detected only a few times. The read ends 3 residues shy of where the CDR3 ends; the end is completed using the germline J gene. The gene calls are TRBV7-2 and TRBJ2-1, with D perhaps TRBD2 (7 bases). Deletions cut 7 bases from V and 7 bases from J, with 17 bases between. The length of the CDR3 is 14 residues. From germline, CDR1 is SGHTA and CDR2 FQGNSA. The sequenced CDR3 bases are TGTGCCAGCACATACGCGGGGGCTTTTAATGAG. This gives the protein CASTYAGAFNE. In full, the CDR3 reads CASTYAGAFNEQFF.

Comment on this clone: Sequencing ends 3 residues short of the CDR3 end; the germline J gene provides the rest. This rearrangement joins TRBV7-9 to TRBJ1-1; weak D call: TRBD1 (6 bases). Trimming stripped 4 bases from V and 1 base from J, with 10 bases between. Germline CDR1 and CDR2: SEHNR and FQNEAQ (reference sequence). CDR3 length: 14 amino acids. CDR3 DNA (partial): TGTGCCAGCAGCTCTTTACAGGGGAACACTGAA. Translation gives CASSSLQGNTE. The entire CDR3 is CASSSLQGNTEAFF. Using reference TRBV7-9 and TRBJ1-1 for the parts outside the CDR3, the full variable domain is DTGVSQNPRHKITKRGQNVTFRCDPISEHNRLYWYRQTLGQGPEFLTYFQNEAQLEKSRLLSDRFSAERPKGSFSTLEIQRTEQGDSAMYLCASSSLQGNTEAFFGQGTRLTVV.

On this clone itself: The read terminates 3 residues before the CDR3 end, so the remaining end is supplied by the germline J gene. The V and J genes are TRBV6-2 or TRBV6-3 and TRBJ1-5; 7 nucleotides line up with TRBD1. The CDR3 totals 16 residues. The germline gives CDR1 MNHEY, CDR2 SVGEGT. V lost 4 bases and J lost 5; bases outside the gene matches: 11. The CDR3: CASSLPGYRGYQPQHF. Partial CDR3 DNA: TGTGCCAGCAGTTTGCCGGGGTACAGGGGATATCAGCCC.

In this sample, this clone turned up a few times. The DNA ends 3 residues before the CDR3 does, and the rest of the CDR3 is filled in from the germline J gene. The chain recombines TRBV19 with TRBJ1-5, with D hard to call. The CDR3 runs 14 residues. Trimming took 3 bases from V and 0 from J, leaving 6 bases between them. Germline V CDR1 and CDR2: LNHDA, SQIVND (reference sequence). CDR3 DNA, as far as it was read: TGTGCCAGTAGTATCGCGTATAGCAATCAGCCC. Amino acids: CASSIAYSNQP. From start to end, the CDR3 is CASSIAYSNQPQHF.

As to this clone: The read gets to within 3 residues of the CDR3 end, and the germline J gene fills in the rest. The V call is TRBV18, the J call TRBJ2-1, with 12 bases identical to TRBD2. Germline CDR1 is KGHSH and CDR2 is LQKENI. The length of the CDR3 is 16 residues. Unmatched junction bases numbered 6, after V lost 6 bases and J lost 3 bases. The CDR3 reads CASSLTSGRFYNEQFF. The CDR3 bases that were read are TGTGCCAGCTCTCTGACTAGCGGGAGATTCTACAATGAG.